The 25 T cell receptor beta chains below all came from one sample that was sequenced in a study of technical replicates of blood from a handful of donors. Only in-frame clones appear in the TCRdb table, and some are missing; sequencing was by immunoSEQ multiplex PCR. The sample has over 70,000 clones, around 96% seen once. The sample was T cells isolated from PBMCs. The source is a human donor in good health.

The chain carries TRBV7-6 and TRBJ1-6, with D unresolved. Germline V lookup: CDR1 SGHVS, CDR2 FNYEAQ. The V end lost 5 bases, the J end lost 5 bases, and 13 bases lay between the germline ends. The CDR3 runs to 15 residues. The DNA of the CDR3 is TGTGCCAGCAGCCCTACGGGAGGGCATAATTCACCCCTCCACTTT. Protein: CASSPTGGHNSPLHF.

This chain connects TRBV28 to TRBJ2-2; D may be TRBD2 (5 bases). Germline CDR1 is MDHEN and CDR2 is SYDVKM. V lost 7 bases, J lost 4 bases, and 22 bases lay in between. This CDR3 comprises 17 residues. The CDR3 sequence: CASTAPRIGKTTGELFF. CDR3 DNA: TGTGCCAGCACTGCGCCCCGGATCGGGAAGACCACCGGGGAGCTGTTTTTT.

The J gene is TRBJ2-2, the V gene TRBV7-3; 9 bases match TRBD1. The CDR3 covers 17 residues. The trim removed 5 bases at V and 8 bases at J, leaving 15 bases unmatched. Per germline, CDR1 SGHTA and CDR2 FQGTGA. The CDR3 region has the DNA TGTGCCAGCAGCCCGCCTGGGTCGACAGGGGGTTTGGGGGAGCTGTTTTTT. Translating gives CASSPPGSTGGLGELFF.

The genes are TRBV5-1 and TRBJ2-5; D remains ambiguous. Germline V gives CDR1 SGHRS, CDR2 YFSETQ. This CDR3 comprises 15 residues. V lost 7 bases to trimming and J lost 1 base, with 17 bases between them. CDR3 amino acids: CASCSLAAFQETQYF. The CDR3 coding sequence is TGCGCCAGCTGCTCCTTAGCAGCCTTCCAAGAGACCCAGTACTTC.

This clone has just one count. The rearrangement uses TRBV2 and TRBJ2-7; D is possibly TRBD1 (6 bases). This CDR3 is built from 13 residues. V lost 3 bases and J lost 3, with 9 bases in between. The germline V gene has CDR1 SNHLY and CDR2 FYNNEI. CDR3 coding DNA: TGTGCCAGCAGTGATCAGGGGTTCTACGAGCAGTACTTC. It specifies CASSDQGFYEQYF. The full variable domain, its missing parts supplied by reference TRBV2 and TRBJ2-7, is EPEVTQTPSHQVTQMGQEVILRCVPISNHLYFYWYRQILGQKVEFLVSFYNNEISEKSEIFDDQFSVERPDGSNFTLKIRSTKLEDSAMYFCASSDQGFYEQYFGPGTRLTVT.

The chain is built from TRBV28 and TRBJ2-1, with 8 bases fitting TRBD2. From germline, CDR1 is MDHEN and CDR2 SYDVKM. J lost 2 bases, V lost 5 bases, and 8 bases had no gene match. The length of the CDR3 is 16 residues. The CDR3 spells CASSTQAGAAYNEQFF. In DNA form, the CDR3 reads TGTGCCAGCAGTACTCAAGCGGGAGCTGCCTACAATGAGCAGTTCTTC.

This clone was detected only once. The rearrangement uses TRBV7-8 and TRBJ2-7, with D maybe TRBD1 (5 bases). Germline CDR1 is SGHVS and CDR2 is FQNEAQ. The V end was cut by 5 bases, the J end by 2 bases, with 13 bases between. This CDR3 region has 14 residues. The CDR3 spells CASSLRQIAYEQYF. For the CDR3, the DNA is TGTGCCAGCAGCCTTAGACAGATAGCCTACGAGCAGTACTTC.

The rearrangement joins TRBV7-2 to TRBJ1-2, with D maybe TRBD1 (5 bases). V was trimmed by 5 bases and J by 8 bases, leaving 15 bases between them. The CDR3 is 13 residues long. Germline V gene data show CDR1 as SGHTA and CDR2 as FQGNSA. The DNA for the CDR3 is TGTGCCAGCAGCCCTAGGCAGGGCGGCGGCTACACCTTC. Its translation: CASSPRQGGGYTF.

This clone was seen a handful of times. The chain carries TRBV27 and TRBJ1-2; the match to TRBD1 covers 10 bases. Per the germline V gene, CDR1 is MNHEY and CDR2 is SMNVEV (reference sequence). This CDR3 has 13 residues. Germline trimming cut 6 bases from V and 3 bases from J; bases unmatched to any gene: 1. The CDR3 region has the DNA TGTGCCAGCAGGGGGACAGGGGACTATGGCTACACCTTC. Translated, it gives CASRGTGDYGYTF.

The CDR3 region has the DNA TGTGCCAGCAGCTCTCAGCTTACTCTTGCGGGAGAGCAGTTCTTC. It encodes CASSSQLTLAGEQFF. V and J are TRBV7-3 and TRBJ2-1; D may be TRBD2 (6 bases). V lost 4 bases to trimming and J lost 10 bases, with 20 bases between them. Germline loops: CDR1 SGHTA, CDR2 FQGTGA. There are 15 residues in the CDR3.

The V gene is TRBV7-2, the J gene TRBJ1-4; D not certain. The germline V gene encodes CDR1 SGHTA and CDR2 FQGNSA. The V end was cut by 5 bases, the J end by 7 bases, with 14 bases between. The CDR3 is 14 amino acids. Here the CDR3 reads CASSLGRRGEKLFF. As DNA, the CDR3 is TGTGCCAGCAGCCTAGGGCGCCGGGGTGAAAAACTGTTTTTT.

V and J are TRBV11-2 and TRBJ1-5; the match to TRBD1 covers 7 bases. Germline V gene sequence: CDR1 SGHAT, CDR2 FQNNGV. The CDR3 contains 17 residues. J gave up 7 bases and V 5 bases, and 17 bases lay outside the gene matches. This CDR3 is CASSRHRGDSPEQPQHF. In DNA form, the CDR3 reads TGTGCCAGCAGCCGCCACCGTGGGGACAGCCCAGAGCAGCCCCAGCATTTT.

The rearrangement links TRBV9 to TRBJ2-3, with 9 bases lining up with TRBD2. Germline V CDR1 and CDR2: SGDLS, YYNGEE. The CDR3 length is 16 residues. After removal of 4 bases from V and 0 bases from J, the junction contained 6 bases not matched to a gene. The CDR3 here is CASSSLAGSSTDTQYF. In DNA, the CDR3 is TGTGCCAGCAGCTCTCTAGCGGGGTCTAGCACAGATACGCAGTATTTT.

The V gene is TRBV2, the J gene TRBJ2-7; D ambiguous. The V end lost 3 bases, the J end lost 2 bases, and 14 bases lay between the germline ends. The CDR3 contains 15 residues. CDR1 is SNHLY, CDR2 FYNNEI, per germline. In nucleotides, the CDR3 is TGTGCCAGCAGTGATTCCGGCGCGGTGACCTACGAGCAGTACTTC. Encoded protein: CASSDSGAVTYEQYF.

The rearrangement links TRBV18 to TRBJ2-7, with D perhaps TRBD2 (6 bases). Per the germline V gene, CDR1 is KGHSH and CDR2 is LQKENI. The CDR3 loop spans 14 amino acids. V was shortened by 0 bases and J by 2 bases, with 8 bases between the two germline ends. CDR3 bases: TGTGCCAGCTCACCACCGGGACTCCCCTACGAGCAGTACTTC. Its translation is CASSPPGLPYEQYF. Combining the CDR3 with reference TRBV18 and TRBJ2-7 gives the whole variable domain NAGVMQNPRHLVRRRGQEARLRCSPMKGHSHVYWYRQLPEEGLKFMVYLQKENIIDESGMPKERFSAEFPKEGPSILRIQQVVRGDSAAYFCASSPPGLPYEQYFGPGTRLTVT.

The rearrangement links TRBV30 to TRBJ2-5; 7 positions agree with TRBD2. With V trimmed by 1 base and J by 4 bases, 6 bases remained unmatched. There are 14 residues in the CDR3. Germline V gene sequence: CDR1 GTSNPN, CDR2 SVGIG (reference sequence). CDR3 residues: CAWSEGGLGETQYF. In DNA form, the CDR3 reads TGTGCCTGGAGTGAGGGCGGACTAGGAGAGACCCAGTACTTC.

The V and J genes are TRBV9 and TRBJ2-3; 9 bases agree with TRBD2. This CDR3 has 15 residues. Germline assignment: CDR1 SGDLS and CDR2 YYNGEE. V shed 1 base and J 4 bases; nucleotides not matched to a gene: 4. In DNA form, the CDR3 reads TGTGCCAGCAGCGTAAATAGCGGGAGCCCAGATACGCAGTATTTT. As protein: CASSVNSGSPDTQYF.

The rearrangement joins TRBV11-3 to TRBJ2-5, with a weak D call TRBD1 (5 bases). Germline loops: CDR1 SGHNT, CDR2 YENEEA. Trimming pared 5 bases from V and 2 bases from J, leaving 9 bases between. This CDR3 is built from 13 residues. CDR3 sequence: CASSPGQQETQYF. CDR3 nucleotide sequence: TGTGCCAGCAGCCCCGGACAACAAGAGACCCAGTACTTC.

The gene calls are TRBV11-3 and TRBJ1-1; TRBD1 matches at 9 bases. There are 17 residues in the CDR3. Looked up from germline, CDR1 is SGHNT and CDR2 is YENEEA. V gave up 1 base and J gave up 1 base; unmatched junction bases: 7. The CDR3 here is CASSLGWDREQNTEAFF. In nucleotides, the CDR3 is TGTGCCAGCAGCTTAGGCTGGGACAGGGAACAGAACACTGAAGCTTTCTTT.

The V gene is TRBV7-9, the J gene TRBJ2-2; TRBD1 aligns across 7 bases. There are 16 residues in the CDR3. Germline loops: CDR1 SEHNR, CDR2 FQNEAQ (reference sequence). J was trimmed by 3 bases and V by 1 base; bases with no gene match: 5. The CDR3 spells CASSLEPTGYTGELFF. The DNA of the CDR3 is TGTGCCAGCAGCTTAGAGCCGACAGGGTACACCGGGGAGCTGTTTTTT.

This chain connects TRBV6-6 to TRBJ1-1, with TRBD1 identical over 8 bases. V dropped 5 bases and J dropped 0; count of bases not matched to a gene: 5. The CDR3 is 15 amino acids. The V gene's germline CDR1 is MNHNY and CDR2 SVGAGI (reference sequence). CDR3 sequence: CASSTQTGVNTEAFF. CDR3 nucleotides: TGTGCCAGCAGTACACAGACAGGGGTGAACACTGAAGCTTTCTTT.

The gene calls are TRBV27 and TRBJ2-5; tentatively, D is TRBD2 (5 bases). The V gene's germline CDR1 is MNHEY and CDR2 SMNVEV (reference sequence). CDR3 size: 13 residues. Trimming took off 3 bases at V and 5 bases at J, with 10 bases between the two ends. In DNA form, the CDR3 reads TGTGCCAGCAGTTTTCGGGGTCGGGAGACCCAGTACTTC. This sequence encodes CASSFRGRETQYF.

The chain employs TRBV28 and TRBJ2-7, with 14 bases that match TRBD2. Germline V gene data show CDR1 as MDHEN and CDR2 as SYDVKM. J was trimmed by 7 bases and V by 5 bases; bases with no gene match: 7. The CDR3 runs 15 residues. The CDR3 region is CASSPRLAGGVEQYF. For the CDR3, the DNA is TGTGCCAGCAGTCCTAGACTAGCGGGAGGGGTAGAGCAGTACTTC.

V is TRBV9 and J is TRBJ2-2; 7 bases are shared with TRBD1. Germline CDR1 SGDLS, CDR2 YYNGEE. The J segment lost 6 bases and the V segment lost 3 bases, leaving 8 bases of the junction unmatched. The CDR3 is 15 amino acids. CDR3 coding DNA: TGTGCCAGCAGCGAGGGGCCAGGGGGTGCCGGGGAGCTGTTTTTT. The encoded protein is CASSEGPGGAGELFF.

The chain recombines TRBV29-1 with TRBJ2-2, with unresolved D. The length of the CDR3 is 12 residues. Trimming left V 6 bases short and J 2 bases short, with 7 bases between. Per germline, CDR1 SQVTM and CDR2 ANQGSEA. The CDR3 spells CSVWANTGELFF. In nucleotides, the CDR3 is TGCAGCGTCTGGGCCAACACCGGGGAGCTGTTTTTT.